Listed below are T cell receptor beta chains from one sample, sequenced in a study of shared clonotypes between healthy human individuals. Some clones are missing from TCRdb's copy, which holds only in-frame ones; the method was immunoSEQ multiplex PCR. This table has a few million clones, approximately 90% appearing once. Sequencing used naive CD4+ T cells sorted from blood. The receptors come from a man aged 18 to 30 in good health. Each CDR3 is given with its conserved first and last residue. A D gene is named only where the DNA matches it firmly. Where a row states a size, it is once, few, many or the class of an expanded clone; other rows omit it.

d_gene	j_gene	v_gene	abundance	CDR3nt	CDR3aa
-	TRBJ2-3	TRBV5-6	-	TGTGCCAGCCGCTCTGGATGGGATTTCACAGATACGCAGTATTTT	CASRSGWDFTDTQYF
TRBD2	TRBJ2-3	TRBV4-1	-	TGCGCCAGCAGCCAAGTTTTGACTAGCGGGGGCACTAGCACAGATACGCAGTATTTT	CASSQVLTSGGTSTDTQYF
-	TRBJ1-2	TRBV5-1	once	TGCGCCAGCAGCGCGGACAGCTACTATGGCTACACCTTC	CASSADSYYGYTF
TRBD2	TRBJ2-7	TRBV7-2	-	TGTGCCAGCAGCACGGGGGGAAAGCGCGAGCAGTACTTC	CASSTGGKREQYF
TRBD2	TRBJ2-3	TRBV10-3	-	TGTGCCATCAGTCCCCGTGCGGGGGGCGCATCGGATACGCAGTATTTT	CAISPRAGGASDTQYF
TRBD2	TRBJ2-1	TRBV25-1	-	TGTGCCAGCAGTGAGTCGGGAGGCGGCGGGTACAATGAGCAGTTCTTC	CASSESGGGGYNEQFF
-	TRBJ2-7	TRBV10-3	-	TGTGCCATCAGTGACTCGGGAACCACTACCTACGAGCAGTACTTC	CAISDSGTTTYEQYF
TRBD1	TRBJ2-2	TRBV12-5	-	TGTGCTAGTGACCAGGGGGCGAGCACCGGGGAGCTGTTTTTT	CASDQGASTGELFF
TRBD1	TRBJ2-7	TRBV11-2	once	TGTGCCAGCAGCTGGGACAGGGCCGAGCAGTACTTC	CASSWDRAEQYF
TRBD2	TRBJ2-5	TRBV6-1	-	TGTGCCAGCAGAGGCGGGGGGCCACAAGAGACCCAGTACTTC	CASRGGGPQETQYF
TRBD1	TRBJ1-5	TRBV5-1	-	TGCGCCAGCAGCCAGGGACAGAACAATCAGCCCCAGCATTTT	CASSQGQNNQPQHF
-	TRBJ1-5	TRBV7-2	-	TGTGCCAGCAGCTTAAGGGAGGGCAATCAGCCCCAGCATTTT	CASSLREGNQPQHF
TRBD1	TRBJ1-2	TRBV2	-	TGTGCCAGCAGCGGGGACAGGGGGGGTATCACCTTC	CASSGDRGGITF
TRBD2	TRBJ2-1	TRBV10-3	-	TGTGCCATCAGTGACTTAGTTGGAGCGGGAGGGCCACACAATGAGCAGTTCTTC	CAISDLVGAGGPHNEQFF
-	TRBJ1-5	TRBV10-3	-	TGTGCCATCAGTGAGGACATTAGCAATCAGCCCCAGCATTTT	CAISEDISNQPQHF
-	TRBJ1-1	TRBV9	once	TGTGCCAGCAGCGTAGTTACGGGGAAGGCTAAAGCTTTCTTT	CASSVVTGKAKAFF
TRBD1	TRBJ1-6	TRBV28	few	TGTGCCAGCACCATGGGACAGGCGCACTCACCCCTCCACTTT	CASTMGQAHSPLHF
TRBD1	TRBJ2-7	TRBV6-5	-	TGTGCCAGCAGTTACTCTAGGACCCACAGGGGCGAGCAGTACTTC	CASSYSRTHRGEQYF
-	TRBJ2-6	TRBV7-3	-	TGTGCCAGCAGCTTAAATCCGACCGGGGGTACGGGGGCCAACGTCCTGACTTTC	CASSLNPTGGTGANVLTF
TRBD2	TRBJ2-7	TRBV5-1	-	TGCGCCAGCAGCTTGGTGCTAGGGGAGGGCGAGCAGTACTTC	CASSLVLGEGEQYF
-	TRBJ2-7	TRBV6-5	-	TGTGCCAGCAGTATAGGCAACTACTACTCCTACGAGCAGTACTTC	CASSIGNYYSYEQYF
-	TRBJ1-3	TRBV2	once	TGTGCCAGCCGTATAGAGGGCACTGGAAACACCATATATTTT	CASRIEGTGNTIYF
TRBD2	TRBJ2-7	TRBV30	-	TGTGCCTGGAGTGTACGATCGCGGGGGAGGAACACTGGGTACGAGCAGTACTTC	CAWSVRSRGRNTGYEQYF
-	TRBJ1-1	TRBV6-6	-	TGTGCCAGCACCCGGGGCGGTCAGGTTGCTGAAGCTTTCTTT	CASTRGGQVAEAFF
-	TRBJ2-7	TRBV27	-	TGTGCCAGCAGTTTGCCGATGCGGACGGACCACGAGCAGTACTTC	CASSLPMRTDHEQYF
-	TRBJ2-7	TRBV9	-	TGTGCCAGCAGCGTAAACGCCTTAGCCTACGAGCAGTACTTC	CASSVNALAYEQYF
-	TRBJ1-5	TRBV15	-	TGTGCCACCAGCAGAGGATGGCAGCCCCAGCATTTT	CATSRGWQPQHF
TRBD1	TRBJ1-3	TRBV4-1	once	TGCGCCAGCAGCCGCCTGGACAGGGGTGGAAACACCATATATTTT	CASSRLDRGGNTIYF
TRBD1	TRBJ2-7	TRBV5-1	-	TGCGCCAGCAGCCGCCGGGACAGCAGCTCCTACGAGCAGTACTTC	CASSRRDSSSYEQYF
-	TRBJ2-2	TRBV11-2	-	TGTGCCAGCAGCTCCACGAACACCGGGGAGCTGTTTTTT	CASSSTNTGELFF
-	TRBJ2-7	TRBV7-2	-	TGTGCCAGCAGCTTAGTCCCACAAGGAACCTACGAGCAGTACTTC	CASSLVPQGTYEQYF
-	TRBJ2-2	TRBV5-6	-	TGTGCCAGCAGCGTCTCTCTAGCGCGTCACGGGGAGCTGTTTTTT	CASSVSLARHGELFF
-	TRBJ1-3	TRBV6-5	-	TGTGCCAGCAGTACCGGACACAGAGACGCCATATATTTT	CASSTGHRDAIYF
-	TRBJ1-5	TRBV11-2	-	TGTGCCAGCAGCCCGTTAGCAGGGCAGCCCCAGCATTTT	CASSPLAGQPQHF
-	TRBJ2-1	TRBV18	few	TGTGCCAGCTCACCACAGGGGACGGGCTCCTACAATGAGCAGTTCTTC	CASSPQGTGSYNEQFF
-	TRBJ1-6	TRBV5-5	-	TGTGCCAGCAGCTTGGCCGGGACCCTAAATTCACCCCTCCACTTT	CASSLAGTLNSPLHF
-	TRBJ2-2	TRBV2	few	TGTGCCAGCAGCCGTCAAACAACGAACACCGGGGAGCTGTTTTTT	CASSRQTTNTGELFF
-	TRBJ1-3	TRBV10-3	-	TGTGCCATCAGTGGGGGACCGAACTCTGGAAACACCATATATTTT	CAISGGPNSGNTIYF
TRBD1	TRBJ1-6	TRBV7-9	-	TGTGCCAGCAACCGACTCTGGACAGGGGGCGTTTATTCACCCCTCCACTTT	CASNRLWTGGVYSPLHF
TRBD1	TRBJ2-2	TRBV25-1	once	TGTGCCAGCAAAGACAGGGCGGGGAACACCGGGGAGCTGTTTTTT	CASKDRAGNTGELFF
-	TRBJ2-7	TRBV7-9	-	TGTGCCAGCAGTCGGGGTGGGGGCGCTTCCTACGAGCAGTACTTC	CASSRGGGASYEQYF
-	TRBJ1-5	TRBV30	-	TGTGCCTGGAGTGTACGAGGGACGCTTAATCAGCCCCAGCATTTT	CAWSVRGTLNQPQHF
-	TRBJ2-5	TRBV7-9	-	TGTGCCAGCACCTCAGGGGAACTGATCCAAGAGACCCAGTACTTC	CASTSGELIQETQYF
-	TRBJ2-3	TRBV5-4	-	TGTGCCAGCAGAGGCAGTATGCCCACAGATACGCAGTATTTT	CASRGSMPTDTQYF
-	TRBJ1-1	TRBV18	-	TGTGCCAGCTCACCCCTGTCGAGGGTGTGGGAAGCTTTCTTT	CASSPLSRVWEAFF
-	TRBJ1-5	TRBV5-6	-	TGTGCCAGCAGCTTGTCTCCCCTTGGACAGCCCTATAGCAATCAGCCCCAGCATTTT	CASSLSPLGQPYSNQPQHF
-	TRBJ2-5	TRBV5-1	-	TGCGCCAGCAGCCCTCTAGGGGGGCGGGAGACCCAGTACTTC	CASSPLGGRETQYF
-	TRBJ2-2	TRBV29-1	once	TGCAGCGTCGGACAGAGCAACACCGGGGAGCTGTTTTTT	CSVGQSNTGELFF
-	TRBJ1-2	TRBV7-9	-	TGTGCCAGCAGCCCCGCGACACATTATGGCTACACCTTC	CASSPATHYGYTF
-	TRBJ2-7	TRBV6-6	-	TGTGCCAGCAGCAAGGGGCACGAGCAGTACTTC	CASSKGHEQYF
TRBD1	TRBJ2-5	TRBV10-1	-	TGCGCCAGCAGTGAGTTGAGGGCAGGGGGCTTAAAGACCCAGTACTTC	CASSELRAGGLKTQYF
-	TRBJ2-2	TRBV10-3	-	TGTGCCATCAGTGAGTCGTTAGGGGGGACGTCGACCCGGGAGCTGTTTTTT	CAISESLGGTSTRELFF
TRBD2	TRBJ2-2	TRBV5-4	-	TGTGCCAGCAGCTCCCCGGGGGGGCTGACCGGGGAGCTGTTTTTT	CASSSPGGLTGELFF
-	TRBJ1-4	TRBV11-3	-	TGTGCCAGCAGCCCTCGTGCAGAGGGGGATAGAAGTGAAAAACTGTTTTTT	CASSPRAEGDRSEKLFF
-	TRBJ2-7	TRBV21-1	-	TGTGCCAGCAGCAAAGGTCAGGGGATATACGAGCAGTACTTC	CASSKGQGIYEQYF
TRBD1	TRBJ2-1	TRBV6-4	-	TGTGCCAGCAGTGACTCCGATCGAATCCCTTTGGACAGGGCTATCCTCTACAATGAGCAGTTCTTC	CASSDSDRIPLDRAILYNEQFF
-	TRBJ1-2	TRBV29-1	-	TGCAGCGTTGAAGGGGGATGGGGGCGCGGCTACACCTTC	CSVEGGWGRGYTF
-	TRBJ1-6	TRBV6-1	-	TGTGCCAGCAGACCCCTTGGGGACTTAGGGCCCCTCCACTTT	CASRPLGDLGPLHF
TRBD2	TRBJ2-7	TRBV30	-	TGTGCCTGGAGTAAGAGGGGGGGACTAGGCTACGAGCAGTACTTC	CAWSKRGGLGYEQYF
-	TRBJ1-4	TRBV5-6	-	TGTGCCAGCAGACAGTCCGGGACATCGAGGGAAAAACTGTTTTTT	CASRQSGTSREKLFF